A selection of T cell receptor beta chains follows, all from one sample in a study of Graves' ophthalmopathy and Graves' hyperthyroidism. TCRdb reprocessed the multiplex PCR reads with MiXCR, giving one entry per CDR3 protein. The sample holds 600,000 to 950,000 distinct CDR3 sequences, around 40% seen once. Material: peripheral blood. The receptor set was obtained from an adult man with Graves' ophthalmopathy. Both conserved end residues are part of each CDR3. Each record gives: J gene, clone size, D gene, V gene, CDR3 protein, CDR3 DNA. The D gene is left open where the match is weak. Not all rows give a size; the values are once, few, many and, for expanded clones, a class.

J: TRBJ1-1
size: NA
D: NA
V: TRBV5-4
CDR3: CASSFLRQGRGWTEAFF
DNA: TGTGCCAGCAGTTTCCTTCGGCAGGGACGAGGATGGACTGAAGCTTTCTTT

J: TRBJ2-3
size: NA
D: NA
V: TRBV20-1
CDR3: CSARDQSGNTDTQYF
DNA: TGCAGTGCTAGAGATCAAAGCGGAAACACAGATACGCAGTATTTT

J: TRBJ1-5
size: NA
D: NA
V: TRBV11-1
CDR3: CASSLGQTINQPQHF
DNA: TGTGCCAGCAGCTTAGGACAGACCATCAATCAGCCCCAGCATTTT

J: TRBJ2-7
size: NA
D: NA
V: TRBV11-2
CDR3: CASSQVRGETYEQYF
DNA: TGCGCCAGCAGCCAAGTCAGGGGGGAGACCTACGAGCAGTACTTC

J: TRBJ2-7
size: NA
D: TRBD1
V: TRBV7-8
CDR3: CASSGDRGPSEQYF
DNA: TGTGCCAGCAGTGGCGACAGGGGGCCCTCCGAGCAGTACTTC

J: TRBJ1-4
size: few
D: NA
V: TRBV12-3/TRBV12-4
CDR3: CASSLLQNEKLFF
DNA: TGTGCCAGCAGTTTATTACAGAATGAAAAACTGTTTTTT

J: TRBJ1-3
size: NA
D: NA
V: TRBV10-3
CDR3: CASSDGGRTSGNTIYF
DNA: TGTGCCAGCAGTGATGGGGGCAGGACCTCTGGAAACACCATATATTTT

J: TRBJ1-2
size: NA
D: TRBD1
V: TRBV6-1
CDR3: CASSKGQGLNCGYTF
DNA: TGTGCCAGCAGTAAGGGACAGGGCCTTAACTGTGGCTACACCTTC

J: TRBJ1-1
size: NA
D: NA
V: TRBV12-3/TRBV12-4
CDR3: CASGFGTFTEAFF
DNA: TGTGCTAGTGGTTTCGGGACCTTCACTGAAGCTTTCTTT

J: TRBJ2-2
size: NA
D: NA
V: TRBV11-2
CDR3: CASSLGLRGMNTGELFF
DNA: TGTGCCAGCAGCTTAGGTCTGCGGGGAATGAACACCGGGGAGCTGTTTTTT

J: TRBJ2-7
size: NA
D: NA
V: TRBV7-2
CDR3: CASSLVGGRTYEQYF
DNA: TGTGCCAGCAGCTTAGTCGGCGGCAGAACCTACGAGCAGTACTTC

J: TRBJ2-5
size: few
D: NA
V: TRBV5-1
CDR3: CASRRTGVPETQYF
DNA: TGCGCCAGCAGGCGGACGGGAGTACCGGAGACCCAGTACTTC

J: TRBJ1-4
size: many
D: NA
V: TRBV9
CDR3: CASSNPGQGREKLFF
DNA: TGTGCCAGCAGCAATCCAGGGCAGGGTAGAGAAAAACTGTTTTTT

J: TRBJ1-2
size: NA
D: NA
V: TRBV25-1
CDR3: CASSFHRGGGYTF
DNA: TGTGCCAGCAGTTTCCACCGGGGGGGCGGCTACACCTTC

J: TRBJ1-4
size: NA
D: NA
V: TRBV10-2
CDR3: CASSDSTKGRATNEKLFF
DNA: TGCGCCAGCAGTGACTCGACTAAGGGGAGAGCAACTAATGAAAAACTGTTTTTT

J: TRBJ2-6
size: NA
D: NA
V: TRBV7-9
CDR3: CASSENRVVVGKSGANVLTF
DNA: TGTGCCAGCAGCGAGAACAGGGTCGTCGTTGGGAAATCCGGGGCCAACGTCCTGACTTTC

J: TRBJ2-5
size: NA
D: TRBD2
V: TRBV20-1
CDR3: CSATEIVWRGSQETQYF
DNA: TGCAGTGCTACAGAGATAGTCTGGCGGGGGTCCCAAGAGACCCAGTACTTC

J: TRBJ2-7
size: few
D: NA
V: TRBV4-2
CDR3: CASSIGTVEQYF
DNA: TGTGCCAGCAGCATCGGGACGGTCGAGCAGTACTTC

J: TRBJ2-7
size: many
D: TRBD1
V: TRBV29-1
CDR3: CSIRRTGSSYEQYF
DNA: TGCAGCATAAGAAGGACAGGGAGCTCCTACGAGCAGTACTTC

J: TRBJ2-7
size: once
D: NA
V: TRBV10-3
CDR3: CASSPLRNSYEQYF
DNA: TGTGCCAGCAGCCCCCTCAGAAACTCCTACGAGCAGTACTTC

J: TRBJ1-1
size: many
D: NA
V: TRBV7-9
CDR3: CASSLAEGSAFF
DNA: TGTGCCAGCAGCTTAGCGGAAGGGAGCGCTTTCTTT

J: TRBJ2-5
size: many
D: NA
V: TRBV7-2
CDR3: CASSLELDRSYQETQYF
DNA: TGTGCCAGCAGCTTAGAACTAGACCGGAGTTATCAAGAGACCCAGTACTTC

J: TRBJ1-5
size: few
D: NA
V: TRBV24-1
CDR3: CASSEARLGGFNQPQHF
DNA: TGTGCCAGCAGTGAAGCCAGGCTTGGAGGGTTTAATCAGCCCCAGCATTTT

J: TRBJ2-7
size: NA
D: NA
V: TRBV19
CDR3: CASSIVPGDYEQYF
DNA: TGTGCCAGTAGTATAGTTCCCGGGGACTACGAGCAGTACTTC

J: TRBJ2-5
size: many
D: TRBD1
V: TRBV6-5
CDR3: CASRGTGGEETQYF
DNA: TGTGCCAGCAGGGGGACAGGGGGCGAGGAGACCCAGTACTTC

J: TRBJ2-5
size: NA
D: NA
V: TRBV29-1
CDR3: CSVEEGDTRQETQYF
DNA: TGCAGCGTTGAAGAGGGAGATACCAGACAAGAGACCCAGTACTTC

J: TRBJ2-6
size: NA
D: NA
V: TRBV20-1
CDR3: CSARFEGRQSGANVLTF
DNA: TGCAGTGCTAGGTTTGAGGGACGCCAGTCTGGGGCCAACGTCCTGACTTTC

J: TRBJ2-7
size: many
D: TRBD2
V: TRBV19
CDR3: CASSMAAGGRYEQYF
DNA: TGTGCCAGTAGTATGGCGGCGGGAGGGCGGTACGAGCAGTACTTC

J: TRBJ2-7
size: few
D: NA
V: TRBV6-1
CDR3: CASSPFDREGSCQYF
DNA: TGTGCCAGCAGTCCTTTTGACAGGGAGGGGTCGTGTCAGTACTTC

J: TRBJ1-1
size: NA
D: NA
V: TRBV29-1
CDR3: CSVVRGATEAFF
DNA: TGCAGCGTTGTCCGGGGCGCGACTGAAGCTTTCTTT

J: TRBJ1-4
size: NA
D: NA
V: TRBV9
CDR3: CASSVKGSGDGKLFF
DNA: TGTGCCAGCAGCGTCAAGGGGTCTGGGGACGGAAAACTGTTTTTT

J: TRBJ2-7
size: many
D: TRBD2
V: TRBV7-2
CDR3: CASSSGLAGYEQYF
DNA: TGTGCCAGCAGCTCGGGACTAGCGGGTTACGAGCAGTACTTC

J: TRBJ2-2
size: NA
D: TRBD2
V: TRBV12-3/TRBV12-4
CDR3: CASSLLGLAYTGELFF
DNA: TGTGCCAGCAGTTTGTTGGGACTAGCGTACACCGGGGAGCTGTTTTTT

J: TRBJ2-5
size: many
D: TRBD2
V: TRBV19
CDR3: CASSPGLAATWMETQYF
DNA: TGTGCCAGTAGCCCGGGACTAGCGGCTACTTGGATGGAGACCCAGTACTTC

J: TRBJ2-5
size: few
D: TRBD1
V: TRBV20-1
CDR3: CSAREPTTGPKETQYF
DNA: TGCAGTGCTAGAGAACCCACGACAGGGCCGAAAGAGACCCAGTACTTC

J: TRBJ2-7
size: many
D: NA
V: TRBV7-9
CDR3: CASTRQRGREAEQYF
DNA: TGTGCCAGCACTAGACAACGGGGCAGGGAAGCCGAGCAGTACTTC

J: TRBJ2-5
size: few
D: NA
V: TRBV7-2
CDR3: CASSLGAAGPQETQYF
DNA: TGTGCCAGCAGCTTAGGGGCGGCGGGGCCGCAAGAGACCCAGTACTTC

J: TRBJ1-4
size: NA
D: TRBD1
V: TRBV6-5
CDR3: CASRPDNGVQGANEKLFF
DNA: TGTGCCAGCAGACCCGATAATGGGGTACAGGGGGCAAATGAAAAACTGTTTTTT

J: TRBJ2-6
size: NA
D: NA
V: TRBV5-1
CDR3: CASAPKARPVDVLTF
DNA: TGCGCCAGCGCACCGAAAGCCAGGCCCGTTGACGTCCTGACTTTC

J: TRBJ2-5
size: many
D: NA
V: TRBV9
CDR3: CASSVVGGWETQYF
DNA: TGTGCCAGCAGCGTAGTCGGAGGTTGGGAGACCCAGTACTTC

J: TRBJ1-5
size: NA
D: NA
V: TRBV7-3
CDR3: CASSLGNRGGNQPQHF
DNA: TGTGCCAGCAGCTTAGGTAACCGAGGAGGCAATCAGCCCCAGCATTTT

J: TRBJ1-1
size: many
D: NA
V: TRBV10-3
CDR3: CASSPGPEGTFF
DNA: TGTGCCAGCAGTCCTGGGCCCGAAGGAACTTTCTTT

J: TRBJ1-1
size: many
D: TRBD1
V: TRBV7-9
CDR3: CASSPYRGTEAFF
DNA: TGTGCCAGCAGCCCTTACAGGGGCACTGAAGCTTTCTTT

J: TRBJ2-2
size: NA
D: NA
V: TRBV25-1
CDR3: CATSDGTWELFF
DNA: TGTGCCACCAGTGACGGTACCTGGGAGCTGTTTTTT

J: TRBJ2-7
size: NA
D: TRBD1
V: TRBV29-1
CDR3: CSVRQGISEQYF
DNA: TGCAGCGTTAGACAGGGGATTAGCGAGCAGTACTTC

J: TRBJ1-1
size: NA
D: NA
V: TRBV19
CDR3: CASSQTEAFF
DNA: TGTGCCAGTAGTCAGACTGAAGCTTTCTTT

J: TRBJ1-6
size: once
D: NA
V: TRBV6-1
CDR3: CASSNRDNSPLHF
DNA: TGTGCCAGCAGTAATAGAGATAATTCACCCCTCCACTTT

J: TRBJ2-5
size: NA
D: TRBD1
V: TRBV10-3
CDR3: CAISETLTGGTQYF
DNA: TGTGCCATCAGTGAGACACTGACAGGGGGGACCCAGTACTTC